This record covers a single T cell receptor (beta chain). V lost 7 bases, J lost 3 bases, and 5 bases stayed unmatched. The CDR3 extends over 13 amino acids. The germline gives CDR1 ENHRY, CDR2 SYGVKD. Source study methods: Estimated nucleated cell counts came from reference gene primer amplification. Sequencing used immunoSEQ multiplex PCR; TCRdb keeps in-frame clones, though not all of them. D and trimming come from the DNA, and the V and J calls and clone size come from that table. The sample has approximately 150,000 clones, approximately 87% seen once; the top ten hold around 10%. Participants came from fewer than 25 US areas, aged about 18 to 90 years. Cohorts were determined from participant-reported clinical history. This sample is part of a study of blood T cell repertoires in COVID-19. Study information: PBMCs, B-cell-depleted T cells, or T cells provided the cDNA or gDNA that made up the material.

The receptor was derived from a man aged 60 to 69 who had recovered from COVID-19. Sequencing was done on a sample of PBMCs or T cells enriched from blood (not recorded which). The chain combines TRBV10-3 with TRBJ2-7, with 8 bases aligning to TRBD1. This CDR3 is CAINRDRHYEQYF. The CDR3 DNA reads TGTGCCATCAACAGGGACAGGCACTACGAGCAGTACTTC.